Below, 17 T cell receptor beta chains from the same sample are listed, as sequenced in a study of response to subunit inactivated influenza vaccine. TCRdb processed the RT-PCR reads anew with MiXCR; each CDR3 protein has one entry. The table has roughly 650,000 distinct CDR3 sequences, around 15% seen once; the top ten hold 7.5% to 8%. Sequencing used PBMCs from blood, obtained 14 to 15 days before vaccination. The receptors originated from a man in his fifties or sixties who received an inactivated influenza vaccine.

This clonotype occurred a few times. The chain joins TRBV29-1 to TRBJ2-3; TRBD2 matches at 9 bases. The germline CDR1 and CDR2 sequences are SQVTM and ANQGSEA. The CDR3 totals 18 residues. Losses at the gene ends were 7 bases for V and 5 bases for J; bases not matched to a gene: 22. The CDR3 loop reads CSALGTRLAGPIKDTQYF. The DNA of the CDR3 is TGCAGCGCCCTAGGAACAAGGCTAGCGGGGCCGATTAAAGATACGCAGTATTTT.

The chain carries TRBV20-1 and TRBJ1-2; TRBD1 aligns across 11 bases. The junction had 12 bases not matched to a gene; V was cut back by 8 bases and J by 7 bases. From germline, CDR1 is DFQATT and CDR2 SNEGSKA (reference sequence). This CDR3 has 14 amino acids. The CDR3 sequence is CSPTPDRGQGGYTF. The DNA of the CDR3 is TGCAGTCCTACCCCGGACAGGGGGCAGGGTGGCTACACCTTC.

This clonotype was detected ten times or more. The chain employs TRBV7-3 and TRBJ1-2; a weak D match, TRBD1 (5 bases). Germline CDR1 is SGHTA and CDR2 is FQGTGA. V was clipped by 5 bases and J by 5 bases, with 12 bases between them. The CDR3 has 13 residues. The CDR3 spells CASSEGRGYGYTF. CDR3 nucleotide sequence: TGTGCCAGCAGCGAGGGACGGGGGTATGGCTACACCTTC. Based on the CDR3 plus reference TRBV7-3 and TRBJ1-2, the full variable domain is GAGVSQTPSNKVTEKGKYVELRCDPISGHTALYWYRQSLGQGPEFLIYFQGTGAADDSGLPNDRFFAVRPEGSVSTLKIQRTERGDSAVYLCASSEGRGYGYTFGSGTRLTVV.

This clonotype was observed a handful of times. The V gene is TRBV12-3 or TRBV12-4, the J gene TRBJ2-3; 8 bases are shared with TRBD2. J gave up 3 bases and V 8 bases, and 4 bases lay outside the gene matches. The CDR3 is 13 amino acids. CDR3: CASCPGGTDTQYF. CDR3 in DNA: TGTGCCAGCTGCCCGGGGGGGACAGATACGCAGTATTTT.

The J gene is TRBJ2-7, the V gene TRBV20-1; D may be TRBD1 (6 bases). Germline loops: CDR1 DFQATT, CDR2 SNEGSKA (reference sequence). V lost 6 bases, J lost 0 bases, and 15 bases lay in between. CDR3 size: 14 residues. The CDR3 coding sequence is TGCAGTGCGACGGGACAAAGGGGCTCCTACGAGCAGTACTTC. This sequence encodes CSATGQRGSYEQYF.

This clonotype was observed many times. The V call is TRBV28, the J call TRBJ2-4; the D gene is possibly TRBD1 (8 bases). This CDR3 comprises 20 residues. With 1 base removed from V and 0 bases from J, the gap between germline ends came to 22 bases. Germline assignment: CDR1 MDHEN and CDR2 SYDVKM. Here the CDR3 reads CASSLFPSYRGGRAKNIQYF. CDR3 nucleotide sequence: TGTGCCAGCAGTTTATTCCCTTCTTACAGGGGGGGGAGAGCCAAAAACATTCAGTACTTC.

The chain carries TRBV7-2 and TRBJ2-5, with D hard to call. Between the trimmed V and J ends, which lost 2 bases and 5 bases, there was a span of 9 bases. There are 13 residues in the CDR3. Per the germline V gene, CDR1 is SGHTA and CDR2 is FQGNSA. The chain's CDR3 is CASSLSYGETQYF. The CDR3 DNA sequence: TGTGCCAGCAGCTTATCGTACGGGGAGACCCAGTACTTC.

This clonotype was recorded a few times. The CDR3 sequence is CASSQEGSREQYF. The CDR3 DNA reads as TGTGCCAGCAGCCAAGAAGGAAGTAGGGAGCAGTACTTC. This chain joins TRBV3-1 and TRBJ2-7; D not resolved. V shed 0 bases and J shed 7 bases, with 10 bases lying between them. CDR1 and CDR2 from the germline V gene are LGHDT and YNNKEL (reference sequence). The CDR3 has 13 amino acids.

This clonotype was observed many times. The rearrangement uses TRBV28 and TRBJ2-1; the match to TRBD2 covers 11 bases. Germline V CDR1 and CDR2: MDHEN, SYDVKM. Unmatched junction bases numbered 14, after V lost 5 bases and J lost 2 bases. The CDR3 consists of 19 residues. The CDR3 is CASSPITNLAGGPYNEQFF. Written as DNA, the CDR3 is TGTGCCAGCAGTCCTATTACGAACCTAGCGGGAGGACCCTACAATGAGCAGTTCTTC.

In this sample, this clonotype turned up a few times. The chain links TRBV4-2 to TRBJ1-2, with TRBD1 as a possible D gene (5 bases). CDR3 length: 14 residues. Trimming shortened V by 4 bases and J by 1 base, and 10 bases separated the two germline ends. In germline, CDR1 is LGHNA, CDR2 YNFKEQ. CDR3 coding DNA: TGTGCCAGCAGCCGCGAGGGGATTAACTATGGCTACACCTTC. Amino acid sequence: CASSREGINYGYTF.

This clonotype appeared a few times. The chain has TRBV5-1 and TRBJ1-2; the D gene is possibly TRBD1 (5 bases). Germline V gene sequence: CDR1 SGHRS, CDR2 YFSETQ. The length of the CDR3 is 16 residues. V was cut by 1 base and J by 5 bases, with 18 bases left in between. The CDR3 protein is CASSLSSRGTSYGYTF. The CDR3 DNA reads as TGCGCCAGCAGCTTGAGTTCAAGGGGTACTTCGTATGGCTACACCTTC.

This clonotype was seen ten or more times. The chain joins TRBV20-1 to TRBJ1-5; TRBD1 matches 12 bases. The CDR3 spans 16 residues. Trimming removed 2 bases from V and 2 bases from J; junction bases left unmatched: 4. The germline V gene has CDR1 DFQATT and CDR2 SNEGSKA (reference sequence). The CDR3 DNA is TGCAGTGCTAGAACCGGGACAGGGGGCCGCAATCAGCCCCAGCATTTT. This sequence encodes CSARTGTGGRNQPQHF.

A few counts support this clonotype. The chain has TRBV7-2 and TRBJ2-7; TRBD2 aligns across 9 bases. V gave up 6 bases and J gave up 7 bases; unmatched junction bases: 4. Germline lookup yields CDR1 SGHTA and CDR2 FQGNSA. This CDR3 has 12 residues. For the CDR3, the DNA is TGTGCCAGCAGAGCGGGAGGAGGTGAGCAGTACTTC. Protein: CASRAGGGEQYF. Together with reference TRBV7-2 and TRBJ2-7, the CDR3 gives the full variable domain: GAGVSQSPSNKVTEKGKDVELRCDPISGHTALYWYRQSLGQGLEFLIYFQGNSAPDKSGLPSDRFSAERTGGSVSTLTIQRTQQEDSAVYLCASRAGGGEQYFGPGTRLTVT.

The chain has TRBV11-2 and TRBJ2-2, with 9 nucleotides matching TRBD2. Trimming took 1 base from V and 2 from J; bases not matched to a gene: 8. This CDR3 is built from 18 residues. Germline CDR1 reads SGHAT; CDR2 reads FQNNGV. CDR3 nucleotide sequence: TGTGCCAGCAGCTTAGTTGGCCTAGCGGGAATAAACACCGGGGAGCTGTTTTTT. This codes for CASSLVGLAGINTGELFF.

This clonotype was seen ten or more times. The chain has TRBV29-1 and TRBJ1-5; perhaps TRBD1 as D (5 bases). The CDR3 consists of 14 residues. Germline assignment: CDR1 SQVTM and CDR2 ANQGSEA. The V end was cut by 7 bases, the J end by 1 base, with 14 bases between. This CDR3 is CSGPPRGSNQPQHF. The CDR3 DNA sequence: TGCAGCGGCCCCCCCCGGGGGAGCAATCAGCCCCAGCATTTT.

The V gene is TRBV24-1, the J gene TRBJ2-7; D possibly corresponds to TRBD2 (5 bases). V shed 3 bases and J shed 9 bases, with 14 bases lying between them. Germline-derived CDR1 and CDR2 are KGHDR and SFDVKD. The CDR3 totals 13 residues. CDR3 bases: TGTGCCACCAGTGATAGCCTAGCCGGAGTGCAGTACTTC. Its translation: CATSDSLAGVQYF.

The chain is built from TRBV7-6 and TRBJ1-1; TRBD1 might be the D (5 bases). Trimming left V 1 base short and J 1 base short, with 10 bases between. Germline lookup yields CDR1 SGHVS and CDR2 FNYEAQ. This CDR3 spans 15 amino acids. The CDR3 sequence: CASSLVGHQNTEAFF. The DNA for the CDR3 is TGTGCCAGCAGCTTAGTGGGGCACCAGAACACTGAAGCTTTCTTT.